In this sample, the clone carrying this T cell receptor beta chain turned up a few times. Its target is unknown. Some second doses came at about 4 weeks and others at about 12 weeks; these were pooled. The sample originates from a study of T cell responses to AZD1222 COVID-19 vaccine. General observations from the study: Females made up more of the donors, who were largely white British, and clonal diversity may have come out too low.

V was trimmed by 4 bases and J by 0 bases, leaving 7 bases between them. The CDR3 is 13 residues long. Germline V gene sequence: CDR1 SQVTM, CDR2 ANQGSEA. The assay was immunoSEQ multiplex PCR, and TCRdb's table has in-frame clones only and misses some. The top ten hold roughly 1.4% of the sample, which has roughly 160,000 clones, roughly 94% seen once. The receptor was derived from an adult who received the AZD1222 COVID-19 vaccine. The sample consisted of peripheral blood, taken 28 days after the second AZD1222 dose. The rearrangement uses TRBV29-1 and TRBJ1-3; weak D call: TRBD1 (5 bases). The CDR3 DNA follows: TGCAGCGTTGGACAGAACTCTGGAAACACCATATATTTT. It translates to CSVGQNSGNTIYF.